Following are 28 T cell receptor beta chains from one sample sequenced in a study of shared T cell receptors in the human thymus. The method was immunoSEQ multiplex PCR; TCRdb's version includes in-frame clones alone and lacks a portion of them. The sample contains 700,000 or so clones, approximately 85% of which appear only once. These records were also assigned to another study, of human thymus T cells.

What was sequenced was thymocytes. All receptors come from a girl under two years old with a congenital heart defect.

The chain is built from TRBV5-1 and TRBJ1-1, with D uncertain. The germline V and J ends were trimmed by 5 bases and 1 base, with 9 bases remaining between them. The CDR3 covers 13 residues. Germline V gene lookup returns CDR1 SGHRS and CDR2 YFSETQ. The CDR3 region is CASSGRRNTEAFF. For the CDR3, the DNA is TGCGCCAGCAGTGGGAGGCGGAACACTGAAGCTTTCTTT.

V gene TRBV7-8 combines with J gene TRBJ2-3, with a tentative D call TRBD2 (5 bases). With 1 base removed from V and 3 bases from J, the gap between germline ends came to 20 bases. This CDR3 spans 18 amino acids. The V gene's germline CDR1 is SGHVS and CDR2 FQNEAQ. For the CDR3, the DNA is TGTGCCAGCAGCTTAGGGTGGGTCGAGGTAGGCGGGACAGATACGCAGTATTTT. This sequence encodes CASSLGWVEVGGTDTQYF.

A single count supports this clone. V gene TRBV5-6 combines with J gene TRBJ2-1; 7 bases fit TRBD1. Germline V CDR1 and CDR2: SGHDT, YYEEEE. The V and J ends lost 9 bases and 4 bases, in that order; junction bases with no gene match: 4. There are 12 residues in the CDR3. The CDR3 is CATTGPYNEQFF. The CDR3 DNA is TGTGCCACGACAGGGCCATACAATGAGCAGTTCTTC.

The chain recombines TRBV18 with TRBJ1-1; D is perhaps TRBD1 (6 bases). Germline loops: CDR1 KGHSH, CDR2 LQKENI. The CDR3 runs 15 residues. Trimming removed 4 bases from V and 10 bases from J, with 22 bases in between. The CDR3 sequence: CASSLTPDSPFGAFF. CDR3 in DNA: TGTGCCAGCTCACTTACTCCGGACAGCCCCTTCGGAGCTTTCTTT.

This chain connects TRBV11-2 to TRBJ1-2; a weak D match, TRBD1 (6 bases). Trimming took 5 bases from V and 6 from J, leaving 16 bases between them. Looked up from germline, CDR1 is SGHAT and CDR2 is FQNNGV. This CDR3 spans 14 amino acids. For the CDR3, the DNA is TGTGCCAGCAGCCCCAAAAAAACAGGGAATGGCTACACCTTC. It encodes CASSPKKTGNGYTF.

This rearrangement joins TRBV4-3 to TRBJ1-1; D gene unclear. Germline lookup yields CDR1 LGHNA and CDR2 YSLEER. CDR3 size: 15 residues. Trimming removed 0 bases at V and 6 bases at J, with 14 bases between. Here the CDR3 DNA reads TGCGCCAGCAGCCAAGATCCGCCGGGATCGGCTGAAGCTTTCTTT. Protein: CASSQDPPGSAEAFF.

The table lists this clone with a few counts. The chain uses TRBV12-5 and TRBJ1-3; TRBD1 matches at 7 bases. V shed 3 bases and J 0 bases; nucleotides not matched to a gene: 5. This CDR3 is 16 amino acids long. Germline V lookup: CDR1 LGHNT, CDR2 FRNRAP. CDR3 nucleotide sequence: TGTGCTAGTGGTTTCCTAGGGGACAGCTCTGGAAACACCATATATTTT. Its protein is CASGFLGDSSGNTIYF.

CDR3 amino acids: CASSPQGAGQETQYF. The CDR3 DNA is TGTGCCAGTAGTCCGCAAGGGGCAGGGCAAGAGACCCAGTACTTC. The gene calls are TRBV19 and TRBJ2-5, with D perhaps TRBD1 (5 bases). This CDR3 comprises 15 residues. Looked up from germline, CDR1 is LNHDA and CDR2 is SQIVND (reference sequence). Trimming left V 5 bases short and J 2 bases short, with 15 bases between.

The V gene is TRBV27, the J gene TRBJ2-3, with D uncertain. Germline CDR1 MNHEY, CDR2 SMNVEV (reference sequence). Trimming shortened V by 7 bases and J by 6 bases, and 14 bases separated the two germline ends. The CDR3 extends over 13 amino acids. The CDR3 DNA sequence: TGTGCCAGCACGACGACTGAGTCCGATACGCAGTATTTT. This encodes CASTTTESDTQYF.

This clone showed up just once. This chain links TRBV4-1 with TRBJ2-5, with TRBD2 matching 9 bases. Judging by the DNA end, TRBJ2-7 fits better; the J call may be wrong. This CDR3 spans 18 amino acids. CDR1 is MGHRA, CDR2 YSYEKL, per germline. The CDR3 DNA reads as TGCGCCAGCAGCCGACACGGGACTAGCAGGGAGGGCTCCTACGAGCAGTACTTC. This encodes CASSRHGTSREGSYEQYF.

The chain employs TRBV7-9 and TRBJ2-7; D remains unclear. Germline CDR1 and CDR2: SEHNR and FQNEAQ (reference sequence). The CDR3 has 15 residues. V gave up 5 bases and J gave up 3 bases, with 17 bases separating them. DNA of the CDR3: TGTGCCAGCAGCCCACCTAACAAGGCAGGCTACGAGCAGTACTTC. It encodes CASSPPNKAGYEQYF. The full variable domain, with the rest looked up from reference TRBV7-9 and TRBJ2-7, is DTGVSQNPRHKITKRGQNVTFRCDPISEHNRLYWYRQTLGQGPEFLTYFQNEAQLEKSRLLSDRFSAERPKGSFSTLEIQRTEQGDSAMYLCASSPPNKAGYEQYFGPGTRLTVT.

This clone has more than one count but fewer than ten. The chain recombines TRBV28 with TRBJ2-3; D call uncertain. This CDR3 has 13 amino acids. The V gene's germline CDR1 is MDHEN and CDR2 SYDVKM. V shed 6 bases and J shed 4 bases, with 11 bases lying between them. CDR3 sequence (DNA): TGTGCCAGCAGCCAAAGAGTTGCAGATACGCAGTATTTT. Translating gives CASSQRVADTQYF.

V gene TRBV20-1 combines with J gene TRBJ1-1; possible D gene TRBD1, 6 bases. The CDR3 has 11 residues. The V end lost 0 bases, the J end lost 12 bases, and 11 bases lay between the germline ends. Per the germline V gene, CDR1 is DFQATT and CDR2 is SNEGSKA (reference sequence). The CDR3 nucleotides are TGCAGTGCTAGAGATAACAGGGTAACTTTCTTT. Protein: CSARDNRVTFF.

This sequence joins TRBV28 and TRBJ1-1, with D perhaps TRBD1 (5 bases). Trimming removed 4 bases at V and 6 bases at J, with 15 bases between. The V gene's germline CDR1 is MDHEN and CDR2 SYDVKM. The CDR3 totals 14 residues. DNA for the CDR3: TGTGCCAGCAGTTCATTGGGGGGGTTGGCTGAAGCTTTCTTT. It translates to CASSSLGGLAEAFF.

There are a few counts of this clone. J is TRBJ2-5 and V is TRBV5-5; the D gene is possibly TRBD1 (7 bases). Germline V CDR1 and CDR2: SGHKS, YYEKEE (reference sequence). This CDR3 contains 15 residues. V was pared by 0 bases and J by 5 bases, with 14 bases between. Written as DNA, the CDR3 is TGTGCCAGCAGCTTGGACACAGGGGAGGAGGAGACCCAGTACTTC. Its translation: CASSLDTGEEETQYF.

With regard to this clone: The same CDR3 also results from other DNA sequences found in this sample. The chain uses TRBV6-6 and TRBJ1-6; D is undetermined. The ends were cut back, 4 bases at V and 6 bases at J, with 10 bases in the middle. The CDR3 consists of 14 residues. Germline lookup yields CDR1 MNHNY and CDR2 SVGAGI (reference sequence). The CDR3 spells CASSSHHGNSPLHF. The CDR3 nucleotides read TGTGCCAGCAGTTCGCATCACGGTAATTCACCCCTCCACTTT.

This clone has just a few counts. The gene calls are TRBV2 and TRBJ2-1; 10 bases agree with TRBD2. Unmatched junction bases numbered 8, after V lost 2 bases and J lost 10 bases. CDR1 and CDR2 from the germline V gene are SNHLY and FYNNEI. The CDR3 has 15 residues. CDR3 DNA: TGTGCCAGCAGTGAACGAGGGACTAGCGTCGAGGAGCAGTTCTTC. Its protein is CASSERGTSVEEQFF.

The V gene is TRBV19, the J gene TRBJ1-1; D is unclear. Germline CDR1 is LNHDA and CDR2 is SQIVND (reference sequence). Trimming stripped 7 bases from V and 4 bases from J, with 22 bases between. The length of the CDR3 is 16 residues. The CDR3 nucleotides are TGTGCCAGTACCCCTAAGCGACGGGGAAGGTTCACTGAAGCTTTCTTT. Protein product: CASTPKRRGRFTEAFF.

J is TRBJ2-1 and V is TRBV30; D might be TRBD1 (6 bases). V lost 2 bases, J lost 4 bases, and 18 bases lay in between. There are 16 residues in the CDR3. Germline CDR1 GTSNPN, CDR2 SVGIG (reference sequence). In DNA, the CDR3 is TGTGCCTGGAGTTCTACAGACTGGGACAATTACAATGAGCAGTTCTTC. It yields the protein CAWSSTDWDNYNEQFF.

The chain uses TRBV28 and TRBJ1-6, with 9 bases matching TRBD1. V dropped 5 bases and J dropped 8; count of bases not matched to a gene: 22. The CDR3 runs to 20 residues. Germline V gives CDR1 MDHEN, CDR2 SYDVKM. In DNA, the CDR3 is TGTGCCAGCAGTACGGACGGGACAGGGTTGCGTCCCAGGAATGATTCACCCCTCCACTTT. Encoded protein: CASSTDGTGLRPRNDSPLHF.

The chain recombines TRBV27 with TRBJ1-6, with a possible D match to TRBD1 (6 bases). V was clipped by 6 bases and J by 10 bases, with 13 bases between them. CDR3 length: 13 amino acids. The germline CDR1 and CDR2 sequences are MNHEY and SMNVEV (reference sequence). The CDR3 DNA follows: TGTGCCAGCAGCAGGGGAGTTCGGTCACCCCTCCACTTT. It is translated as CASSRGVRSPLHF.

The V and J genes are TRBV7-9 and TRBJ2-5; D is uncertain. V lost 4 bases and J 7 bases, leaving 13 bases between the germline ends. The CDR3 consists of 13 residues. Germline CDR1 reads SEHNR; CDR2 reads FQNEAQ (reference sequence). For the CDR3, the DNA is TGTGCCAGCAGCTGTATGAGGTGCGGGACCCAGTACTTC. This translates into CASSCMRCGTQYF.

This clone appeared once. This chain uses TRBV7-4 with TRBJ1-2; 7 nucleotides agree with TRBD1. Unmatched junction bases numbered 15, after V lost 7 bases and J lost 4 bases. This CDR3 spans 16 amino acids. Germline values: CDR1 SGHVT, CDR2 SQSDAQ. The CDR3 reads CASKRYKSDRPYGYTF. As DNA, the CDR3 is TGTGCCAGCAAGCGTTATAAGTCGGACAGGCCCTATGGCTACACCTTC.

The chain links TRBV19 to TRBJ2-3, with a tentative D call TRBD2 (6 bases). V dropped 5 bases and J dropped 10 bases, with 13 bases sitting between them. The germline gives CDR1 LNHDA, CDR2 SQIVND (reference sequence). This CDR3 contains 12 residues. Written as DNA, the CDR3 is TGTGCCAGTAGTCCCGGGACTGCGGCGCAGTATTTT. Translating it yields CASSPGTAAQYF.

V is TRBV14 and J is TRBJ1-6, with D maybe TRBD1 (6 bases). CDR3 length: 14 residues. V gave up 1 base and J gave up 9 bases, with 10 bases separating them. The germline gives CDR1 SGHDN, CDR2 FVKESK. The CDR3 region has the DNA TGTGCCAGCAGCCAAGGAAAGGGGGTTTCACCCCTCCACTTT. Translated: CASSQGKGVSPLHF.

The rearrangement uses TRBV6-1 and TRBJ2-5, with a possible D match to TRBD2 (5 bases). Judging by the DNA end, TRBJ2-7 fits better; the J call may be wrong. Germline loops: CDR1 MNHNS, CDR2 SASEGT. CDR3 size: 17 residues. The CDR3 DNA is TGTGCCAGCAGTGAAGCACCCCCCGGGGAGAACTCCTACGAGCAGTACTTC. It yields the protein CASSEAPPGENSYEQYF.

The sample holds one count of this clone. The V call is TRBV5-1, the J call TRBJ2-5; a possible D gene is TRBD1 (5 bases). The CDR3 is made up of 15 amino acids. The V end was cut by 0 bases, the J end by 5 bases, with 14 bases between. Germline CDR1 reads SGHRS; CDR2 reads YFSETQ. The CDR3 region is CASSLAGRVGETQYF. CDR3 nucleotides: TGCGCCAGCAGCTTGGCTGGCAGGGTGGGGGAGACCCAGTACTTC.

The chain uses TRBV7-9 and TRBJ1-1; D call uncertain. This CDR3 spans 15 amino acids. CDR1 is SEHNR and CDR2 is FQNEAQ in the germline V gene (reference sequence). The V end was cut by 3 bases, the J end by 6 bases, with 17 bases between. The CDR3, as DNA: TGTGCCAGCAGCTTTAGTCCCGCAGGATTACCTGAAGCTTTCTTT. As protein: CASSFSPAGLPEAFF.